Below, 5 T cell receptor beta chains from the same sample are listed, as sequenced in a study of blood T cell repertoires in COVID-19. The assay was immunoSEQ multiplex PCR, and TCRdb's table has in-frame clones only and misses some. The sample lists 150,000 to 190,000 clones; roughly 72% were seen once. The sequenced sample consisted of peripheral blood. These TCRs come from a woman of 80 years or more with acute or convalescent COVID-19.

The chain employs TRBV4-3 and TRBJ2-1; 13 bases are a match to TRBD2. V lost 0 bases and J lost 3; bases outside the gene matches: 2. CDR3 size: 17 residues. Germline lookup yields CDR1 LGHNA and CDR2 YSLEER. The CDR3 sequence: CASSQDWTSGGYNEQFF. The CDR3 DNA reads as TGCGCCAGCAGCCAAGATTGGACTAGCGGGGGCTACAATGAGCAGTTCTTC.

This rearrangement joins TRBV5-6 to TRBJ2-7; D is perhaps TRBD1 (7 bases). Trimming removed 3 bases at V and 3 bases at J, with 13 bases between. The CDR3 sequence is 14 residues long. CDR1 and CDR2 from the germline V gene are SGHDT and YYEEEE. The DNA for the CDR3 is TGTGCCAGCAGCTATCTCAGGGGGGTCTACGAGCAGTACTTC. This sequence encodes CASSYLRGVYEQYF.

The chain couples TRBV2 to TRBJ1-6, with 8 nucleotides matching TRBD1. Germline CDR1 reads SNHLY; CDR2 reads FYNNEI. The CDR3 covers 14 residues. With 6 bases clipped from V and 5 bases from J, the junction kept 3 bases outside the gene matches. The CDR3 region is CASRDRENNSPLHF. The CDR3 DNA is TGTGCCAGCAGGGACAGGGAAAATAATTCACCCCTCCACTTT.

The chain combines TRBV9 with TRBJ2-5; D perhaps matches TRBD1 (5 bases). Germline V lookup: CDR1 SGDLS, CDR2 YYNGEE. Trimming took 0 bases from V and 2 from J, leaving 5 bases between them. The CDR3 covers 13 residues. This CDR3 is CASSVGQQETQYF. CDR3 DNA: TGTGCCAGCAGCGTAGGACAGCAAGAGACCCAGTACTTC.

The rearrangement joins TRBV2 to TRBJ1-5, with 7 bases aligning to TRBD1. V lost 6 bases, J lost 3 bases, and 8 bases stayed unmatched. CDR3 size: 15 residues. CDR1 and CDR2 from the germline V gene are SNHLY and FYNNEI. CDR3 sequence (DNA): TGTGCCAGCAGGGAGACAGGGTCTTCCAATCAGCCCCAGCATTTT. It translates to CASRETGSSNQPQHF.